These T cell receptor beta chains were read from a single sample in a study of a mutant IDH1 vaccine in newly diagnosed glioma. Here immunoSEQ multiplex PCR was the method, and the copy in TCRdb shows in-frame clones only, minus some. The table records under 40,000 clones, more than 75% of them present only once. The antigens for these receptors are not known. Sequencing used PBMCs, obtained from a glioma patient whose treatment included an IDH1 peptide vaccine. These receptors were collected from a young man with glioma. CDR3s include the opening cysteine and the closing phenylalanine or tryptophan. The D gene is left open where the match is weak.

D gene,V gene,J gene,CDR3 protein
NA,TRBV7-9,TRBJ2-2,CASSKTRGSIGELFF
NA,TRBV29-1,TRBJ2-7,CSVEISYEQYF
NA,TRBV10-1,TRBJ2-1,CASSRDEYYNEQFF
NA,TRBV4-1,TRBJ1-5,CASSQEQGGQPQHF
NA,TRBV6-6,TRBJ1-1,CASSYSGGNTEAFF
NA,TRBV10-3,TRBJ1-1,CAISERENTEAFF
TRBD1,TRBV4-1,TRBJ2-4,CASSQEGTGMVQYF
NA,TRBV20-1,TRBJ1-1,CGWSMNTEAFF
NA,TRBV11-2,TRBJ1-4,CASSLGSGEKLFF
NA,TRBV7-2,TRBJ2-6,CASSLRQRSGANVLTF
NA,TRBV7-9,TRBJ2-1,CASSLDTSFGEQFF
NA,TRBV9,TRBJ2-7,CASSVGQGLGEQYF
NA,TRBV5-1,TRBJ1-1,CASSWQGGNTEAFF
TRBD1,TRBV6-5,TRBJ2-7,CASSWDREKQYF
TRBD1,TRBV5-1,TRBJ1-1,CASSLSGQGTEAFF
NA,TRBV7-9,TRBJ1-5,CASSPGRGFSPQHF
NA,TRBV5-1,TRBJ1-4,CASSLGGPPNEKLFF
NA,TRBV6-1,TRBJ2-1,CASSAQTSSYNEQFF
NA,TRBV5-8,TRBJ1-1,CASSLTVNTEAFF
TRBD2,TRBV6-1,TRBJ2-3,CASSLAGVKDTQYF
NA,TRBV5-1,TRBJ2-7,CASNPDSSYEQYF
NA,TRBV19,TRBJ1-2,CASSPIGYLAANYGYTF
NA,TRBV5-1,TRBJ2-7,CASSSDYEQYF
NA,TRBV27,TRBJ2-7,CASRGAGIYEQYF
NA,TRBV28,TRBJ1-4,CASSRDGNEKLFF
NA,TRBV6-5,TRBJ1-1,CASFRGTEAFF
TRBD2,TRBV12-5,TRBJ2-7,CASARGVISYEQYF
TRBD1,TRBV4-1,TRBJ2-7,CASSQEGPGTGYRDEQYF
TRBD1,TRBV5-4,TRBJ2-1,CASSLGTGNGNEQFF
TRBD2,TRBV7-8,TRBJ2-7,CASAGGPAYYEQYF
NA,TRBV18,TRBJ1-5,CASSPGGNQPQHF
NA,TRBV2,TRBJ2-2,CASSRGLAGTGELFF
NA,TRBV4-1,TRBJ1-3,CASSQDGWASGNTIYF
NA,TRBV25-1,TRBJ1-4,CASSQRTTTSEKLFF
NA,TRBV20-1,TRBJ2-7,CSARDWDEQYF
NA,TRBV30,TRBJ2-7,CAHSSGLLSYEQYF
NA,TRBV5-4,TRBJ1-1,CASSLKAGANTEAFF
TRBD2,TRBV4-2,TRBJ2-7,CASATGLAGGDEQYF
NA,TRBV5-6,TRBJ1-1,CASSLIVPTEAFF
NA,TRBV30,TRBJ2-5,CAWRRGTQETQYF
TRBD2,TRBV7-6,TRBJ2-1,CASSPIAGAYNEQFF
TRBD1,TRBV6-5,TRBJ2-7,CASSIGTGGNEQYF
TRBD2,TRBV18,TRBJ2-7,CASSPLLTSAACEQYF